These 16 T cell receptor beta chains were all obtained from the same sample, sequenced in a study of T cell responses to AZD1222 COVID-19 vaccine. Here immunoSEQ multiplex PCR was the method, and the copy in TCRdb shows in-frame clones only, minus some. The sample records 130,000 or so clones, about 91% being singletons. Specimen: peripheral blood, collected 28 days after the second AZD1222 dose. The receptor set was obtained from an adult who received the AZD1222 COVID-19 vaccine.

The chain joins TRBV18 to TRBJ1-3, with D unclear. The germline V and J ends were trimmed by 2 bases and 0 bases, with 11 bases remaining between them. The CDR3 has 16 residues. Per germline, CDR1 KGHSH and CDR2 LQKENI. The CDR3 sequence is CASSPNDAASGNTIYF. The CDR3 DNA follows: TGTGCCAGCTCACCAAATGATGCGGCCTCTGGAAACACCATATATTTT.

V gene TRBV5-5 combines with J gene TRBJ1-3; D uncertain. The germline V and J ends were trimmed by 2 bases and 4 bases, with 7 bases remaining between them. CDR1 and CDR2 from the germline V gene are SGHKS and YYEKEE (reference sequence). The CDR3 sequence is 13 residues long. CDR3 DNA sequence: TGTGCCAGCAGCTTTAACTCCGGAAACACCATATATTTT. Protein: CASSFNSGNTIYF.

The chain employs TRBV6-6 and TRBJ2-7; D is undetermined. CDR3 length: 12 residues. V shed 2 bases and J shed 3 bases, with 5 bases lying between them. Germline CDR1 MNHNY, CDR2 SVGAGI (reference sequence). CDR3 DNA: TGTGCCAGCAGTTACGAGAACTACGAGCAGTACGTC. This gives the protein CASSYENYEQYV.

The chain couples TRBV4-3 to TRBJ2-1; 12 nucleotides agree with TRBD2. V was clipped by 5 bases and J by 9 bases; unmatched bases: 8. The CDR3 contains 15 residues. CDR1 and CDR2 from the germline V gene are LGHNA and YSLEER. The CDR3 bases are TGCGCCAGCAGCGGCCTAGCGGGAGGGCCTCCTGAGCAGTTCTTC. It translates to CASSGLAGGPPEQFF.

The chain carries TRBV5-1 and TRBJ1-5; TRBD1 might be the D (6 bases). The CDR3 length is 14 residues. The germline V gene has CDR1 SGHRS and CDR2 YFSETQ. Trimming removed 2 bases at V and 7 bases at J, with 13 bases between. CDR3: CASSLQGLDQPQHF. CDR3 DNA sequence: TGCGCCAGCAGCTTACAGGGTCTGGACCAGCCCCAGCATTTT.

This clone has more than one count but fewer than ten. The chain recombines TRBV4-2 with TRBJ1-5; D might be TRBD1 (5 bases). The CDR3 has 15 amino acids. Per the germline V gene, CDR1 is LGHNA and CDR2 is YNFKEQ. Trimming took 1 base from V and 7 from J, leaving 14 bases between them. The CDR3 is CASSQVGTKGQPQHF. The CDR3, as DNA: TGTGCCAGCAGCCAAGTGGGGACGAAAGGCCAGCCCCAGCATTTT.

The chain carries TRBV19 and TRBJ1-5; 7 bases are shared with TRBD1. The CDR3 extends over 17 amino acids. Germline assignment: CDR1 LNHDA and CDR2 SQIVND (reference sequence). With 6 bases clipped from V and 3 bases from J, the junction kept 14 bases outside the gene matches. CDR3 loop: CASRGPGGGQFNQPQHF. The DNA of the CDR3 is TGTGCCAGTAGGGGACCAGGGGGGGGCCAATTCAATCAGCCCCAGCATTTT.

In nucleotides, the CDR3 is TGTGCCAGTAGTCTCTCGACAGGGGCGGGCTATGGCTACACCTTC. Amino acid sequence: CASSLSTGAGYGYTF. This rearrangement joins TRBV19 to TRBJ1-2; 8 nucleotides match TRBD1. The CDR3 is 15 residues long. Trimming at V came to 5 bases and at J to 4 bases, leaving 9 bases not matched to a gene. Germline lookup yields CDR1 LNHDA and CDR2 SQIVND (reference sequence).

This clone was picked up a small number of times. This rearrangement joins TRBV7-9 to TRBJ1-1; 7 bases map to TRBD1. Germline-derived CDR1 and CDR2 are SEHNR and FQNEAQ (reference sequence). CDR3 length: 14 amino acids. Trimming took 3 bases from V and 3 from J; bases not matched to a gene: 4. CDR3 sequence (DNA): TGTGCCAGCAGCTTCTCAGGGGGTGACACTGAAGCTTTCTTT. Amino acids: CASSFSGGDTEAFF.

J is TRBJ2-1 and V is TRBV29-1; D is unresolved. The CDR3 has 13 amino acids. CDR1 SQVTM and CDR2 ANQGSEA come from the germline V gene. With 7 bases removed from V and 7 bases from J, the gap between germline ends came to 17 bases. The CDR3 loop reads CSARTPNGNEQFF. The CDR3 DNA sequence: TGCAGCGCCCGGACCCCGAACGGGAATGAGCAGTTCTTC.

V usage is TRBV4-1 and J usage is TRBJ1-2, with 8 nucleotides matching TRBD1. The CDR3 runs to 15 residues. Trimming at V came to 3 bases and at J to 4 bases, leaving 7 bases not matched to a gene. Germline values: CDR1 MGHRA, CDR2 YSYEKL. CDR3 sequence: CASSQEQGELYGYTF. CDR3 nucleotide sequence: TGCGCCAGCAGCCAGGAACAGGGGGAGCTCTATGGCTACACCTTC.

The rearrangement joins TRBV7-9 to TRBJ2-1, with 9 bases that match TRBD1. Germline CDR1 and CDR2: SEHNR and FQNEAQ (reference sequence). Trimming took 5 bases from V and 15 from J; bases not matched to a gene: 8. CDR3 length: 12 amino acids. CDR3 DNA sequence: TGTGCCAGCAGCCCGGGGGACAGGGTACTGTTCTTC. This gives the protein CASSPGDRVLFF. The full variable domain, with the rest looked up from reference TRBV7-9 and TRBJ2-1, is DTGVSQNPRHKITKRGQNVTFRCDPISEHNRLYWYRQTLGQGPEFLTYFQNEAQLEKSRLLSDRFSAERPKGSFSTLEIQRTEQGDSAMYLCASSPGDRVLFFGPGTRLTVL.

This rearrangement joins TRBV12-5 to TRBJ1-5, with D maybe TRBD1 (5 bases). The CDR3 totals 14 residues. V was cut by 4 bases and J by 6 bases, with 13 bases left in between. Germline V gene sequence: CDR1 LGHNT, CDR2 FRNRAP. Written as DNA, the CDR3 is TGTGCTAGTGGTTCCCCCAGGGAGGGTCAGCCCCAGCATTTT. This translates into CASGSPREGQPQHF.

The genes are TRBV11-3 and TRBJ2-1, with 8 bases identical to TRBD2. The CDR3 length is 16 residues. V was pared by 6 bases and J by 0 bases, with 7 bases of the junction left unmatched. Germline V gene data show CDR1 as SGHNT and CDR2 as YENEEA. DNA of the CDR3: TGTGCCAGCAGTACCGGACTAGCAGGCTCCTACAATGAGCAGTTCTTC. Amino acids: CASSTGLAGSYNEQFF.

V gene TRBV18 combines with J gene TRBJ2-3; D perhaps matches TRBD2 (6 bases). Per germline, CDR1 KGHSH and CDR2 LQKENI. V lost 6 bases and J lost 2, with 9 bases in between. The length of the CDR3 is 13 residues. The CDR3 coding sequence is TGTGCCAGCTCCAGGGACTTCACAGATACGCAGTATTTT. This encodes CASSRDFTDTQYF. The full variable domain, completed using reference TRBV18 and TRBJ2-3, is NAGVMQNPRHLVRRRGQEARLRCSPMKGHSHVYWYRQLPEEGLKFMVYLQKENIIDESGMPKERFSAEFPKEGPSILRIQQVVRGDSAAYFCASSRDFTDTQYFGPGTRLTVL.

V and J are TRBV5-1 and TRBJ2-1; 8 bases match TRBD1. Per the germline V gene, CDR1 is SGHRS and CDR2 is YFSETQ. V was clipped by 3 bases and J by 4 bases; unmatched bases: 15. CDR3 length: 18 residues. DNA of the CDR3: TGCGCCAGCAGCTCCAGAAGCGGACAGGGAAAAGCTTACAATGAGCAGTTCTTC. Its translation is CASSSRSGQGKAYNEQFF.